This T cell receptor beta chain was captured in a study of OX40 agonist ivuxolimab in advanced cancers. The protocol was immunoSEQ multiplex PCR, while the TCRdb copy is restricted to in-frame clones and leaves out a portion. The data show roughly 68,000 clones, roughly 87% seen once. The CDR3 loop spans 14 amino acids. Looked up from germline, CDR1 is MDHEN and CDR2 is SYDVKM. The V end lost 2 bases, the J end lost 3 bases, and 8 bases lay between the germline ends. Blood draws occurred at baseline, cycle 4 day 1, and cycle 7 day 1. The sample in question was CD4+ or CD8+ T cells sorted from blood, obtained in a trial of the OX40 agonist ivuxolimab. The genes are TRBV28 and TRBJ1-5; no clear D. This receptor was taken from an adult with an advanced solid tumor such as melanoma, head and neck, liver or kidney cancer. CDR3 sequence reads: CASSLEQDNQPQHF. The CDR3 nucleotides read TGTGCCAGCAGTTTAGAGCAGGACAATCAGCCCCAGCATTTT.